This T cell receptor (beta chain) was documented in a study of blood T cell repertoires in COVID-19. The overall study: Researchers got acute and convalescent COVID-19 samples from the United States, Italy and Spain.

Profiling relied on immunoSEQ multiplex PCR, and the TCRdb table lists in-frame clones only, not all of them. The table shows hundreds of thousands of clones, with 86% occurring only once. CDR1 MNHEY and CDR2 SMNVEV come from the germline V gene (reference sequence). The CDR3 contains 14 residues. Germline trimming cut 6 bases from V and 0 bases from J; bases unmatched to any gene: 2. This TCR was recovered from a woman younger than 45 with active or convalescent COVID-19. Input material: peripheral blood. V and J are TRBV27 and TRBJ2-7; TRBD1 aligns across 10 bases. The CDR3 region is CASRGQGSSYEQYF. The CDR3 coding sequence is TGTGCCAGCAGGGGACAGGGGAGCTCCTACGAGCAGTACTTC.